This TCR beta chain was sequenced in a study of T cells after yellow fever vaccination. TCRdb passed the 5' RACE reads through MiXCR, listing each CDR3 protein once. The profile shows under 90,000 distinct CDR3 sequences, over 6.5% of them singletons. Notes on this clonotype: Its antigen is currently unknown.

Looked up from germline, CDR1 is SNHLY and CDR2 is FYNNEI. Trimming took 2 bases from V and 8 from J; bases not matched to a gene: 13. The CDR3 has 16 amino acids. Study conclusions and caveats: Post-booster samples contained most primary-vaccination clones (nearly 98% CD4, 70% to 90% CD8).

The origin of this receptor is a young man who received the YFV17D yellow fever vaccine. Sequencing was performed on CD8+ T cells sorted from PBMCs, taken about 49 days after the first yellow fever vaccination. The chain is built from TRBV2 and TRBJ1-2; 8 bases are shared with TRBD1. CDR3 in amino acids: CASSETGQGGGEGYTF. CDR3 nucleotide sequence: TGTGCCAGCAGTGAAACCGGACAGGGAGGTGGTGAGGGCTACACCTTC.